The 25 T cell receptor beta chains presented below share a single source sample, sequenced in a study of T cell responses to AZD1222 COVID-19 vaccine (dated by TCRdb to 2020 to 2022). The library was built by means of the immunoSEQ multiplex PCR assay. This immuneACCESS table, as held by TCRdb, lists in-frame sequences with V and J called but not all clones. Of the missing ones, under half trace to an unresolved V gene in checked studies; the others have no known cause. The sample table shows 80,000 to 90,000 clones, and 92% are seen once. Approximately 5.5% of the sample is held by the ten biggest clonotypes. The time point label here, explained by the study, means: baseline before first vaccination. Sample: peripheral blood, taken on day 0 of AZD1222 vaccination. Source of these receptors: an adult in good health.

The V call is TRBV11-2, the J call TRBJ1-6, with TRBD1 matching over 7 bases. This CDR3 is built from 16 residues. V trimming: 3 bases; J trimming: 7 bases; junction bases outside the gene matches: 9. Per the germline V gene, CDR1 is SGHAT and CDR2 is FQNNGV. The CDR3 coding sequence is TGTGCCAGCAGCTTCAGGGGGTACATCTGGAATTCACCCCTCCACTTT. It codes for CASSFRGYIWNSPLHF.

The rearrangement uses TRBV7-2 and TRBJ1-2; 7 bases fit TRBD1. Germline lookup yields CDR1 SGHTA and CDR2 FQGNSA. This CDR3 has 14 amino acids. V lost 3 bases and J lost 6; bases outside the gene matches: 7. The CDR3 nucleotides read TGTGCCAGCAGCTTTGACAGGGAATTGGATGGCTACACCTTC. It codes for CASSFDRELDGYTF.

V and J are TRBV27 and TRBJ2-2; D possibly corresponds to TRBD1 (6 bases). Germline values: CDR1 MNHEY, CDR2 SMNVEV (reference sequence). The CDR3 contains 17 residues. V shed 4 bases and J shed 4 bases, with 19 bases lying between them. The CDR3 sequence: CASSSNRADRGTGELFF. The DNA for the CDR3 is TGTGCCAGCAGTTCCAACAGGGCGGATCGTGGCACCGGGGAGCTGTTTTTT.

The chain links TRBV28 to TRBJ1-4; tentative D call: TRBD1 (5 bases). The V end lost 4 bases, the J end lost 15 bases, and 18 bases lay between the germline ends. This CDR3 contains 13 residues. Looked up from germline, CDR1 is MDHEN and CDR2 is SYDVKM. The CDR3 coding sequence is TGTGCCAGCAGTTCTCAGATTCCCAGGGTAATGTTTTTT. This gives the protein CASSSQIPRVMFF.

A single count supports this clone. The same CDR3 is also encoded by other DNA sequences in this sample. The rearrangement links TRBV6-5 to TRBJ1-1, with 7 bases lining up with TRBD1. V lost 6 bases and J lost 6; bases outside the gene matches: 1. Looked up from germline, CDR1 is MNHEY and CDR2 is SVGAGI. CDR3 length: 11 amino acids. The CDR3 coding sequence is TGTGCCAGCAGAACAGGGGCTGAAGCTTTCTTT. It is translated as CASRTGAEAFF.

The chain employs TRBV27 and TRBJ2-1, with 7 bases lining up with TRBD2. CDR3 length: 14 residues. V was clipped by 8 bases and J by 9 bases; unmatched bases: 13. Germline V gene lookup returns CDR1 MNHEY and CDR2 SMNVEV (reference sequence). The CDR3 sequence: CASRRTSGPGEQFF. The CDR3 DNA sequence: TGTGCCAGCCGACGGACTAGTGGGCCGGGTGAGCAGTTCTTC.

The gene calls are TRBV6-5 and TRBJ2-1; 11 bases are shared with TRBD1. J gave up 3 bases and V 2 bases, and 3 bases lay outside the gene matches. The CDR3 runs 16 residues. CDR1 and CDR2 (germline): MNHEY, SVGAGI. CDR3 residues: CASSYKGQGGYNEQFF. The DNA of the CDR3 is TGTGCCAGCAGTTACAAGGGACAGGGGGGCTACAATGAGCAGTTCTTC.

The V gene is TRBV5-6, the J gene TRBJ1-2, with D hard to call. The CDR3 extends over 12 amino acids. V was shortened by 4 bases and J by 5 bases, with 9 bases between the two germline ends. Germline CDR1 and CDR2: SGHDT and YYEEEE. This chain's CDR3 is CASSTARYGYTF. The DNA of the CDR3 is TGTGCCAGCAGCACAGCCCGATATGGCTACACCTTC.

This sequence joins TRBV18 and TRBJ2-7; 11 positions match TRBD1. V shed 8 bases, J shed 0 bases, and the junction held 6 bases outside the gene matches. Per the germline V gene, CDR1 is KGHSH and CDR2 is LQKENI. There are 15 residues in the CDR3. The CDR3, as DNA: TGTGCCAGCCTCCGGGGACAGGGGGTCTCCTACGAGCAGTACTTC. This gives the protein CASLRGQGVSYEQYF.

The chain recombines TRBV9 with TRBJ2-1; 8 bases map to TRBD2. V lost 4 bases, J lost 5 bases, and 8 bases stayed unmatched. In germline, CDR1 is SGDLS, CDR2 YYNGEE. CDR3 size: 15 residues. The CDR3 spells CASSLGGLVNNEQFF. Written as DNA, the CDR3 is TGTGCCAGCAGCCTAGGGGGACTAGTTAACAATGAGCAGTTCTTC.

The V and J genes are TRBV9 and TRBJ2-5, with 15 bases lining up with TRBD2. The CDR3 is 17 residues long. The germline gives CDR1 SGDLS, CDR2 YYNGEE. J gave up 4 bases and V 4 bases, and 8 bases lay outside the gene matches. The CDR3 region has the DNA TGTGCCAGCAGCCTCTCGGGACTAGCGGGAGGAGGAGAGACCCAGTACTTC. It codes for CASSLSGLAGGGETQYF. The complete variable domain, with remaining parts taken from reference TRBV9 and TRBJ2-5, reads DSGVTQTPKHLITATGQRVTLRCSPRSGDLSVYWYQQSLDQGLQFLIQYYNGEERAKGNILERFSAQQFPDLHSELNLSSLELGDSALYFCASSLSGLAGGGETQYFGPGTRLLVL.

The chain is built from TRBV5-8 and TRBJ1-2, with 8 bases matching TRBD1. This CDR3 spans 15 amino acids. CDR1 and CDR2 (germline): SGHTS, YDEGEE. With V trimmed by 1 base and J by 6 bases, 8 bases remained unmatched. CDR3 nucleotides: TGTGCCAGCAGCTTGCCGGCAGGGGGCCCGAATGGCTACACCTTC. Protein product: CASSLPAGGPNGYTF.

This clone appeared a single time. The chain links TRBV5-1 to TRBJ2-2, with D uncertain. The CDR3 totals 16 residues. CDR1 is SGHRS, CDR2 YFSETQ, per germline. Between the trimmed V and J ends, which lost 4 bases and 8 bases, there was a span of 21 bases. This CDR3 is CASSPLASASGGELFF. CDR3 sequence (DNA): TGCGCCAGCAGCCCCCTTGCGTCTGCTTCAGGTGGGGAGCTGTTTTTT.

This chain connects TRBV10-3 to TRBJ1-2; TRBD1 matches 7 bases. Germline V CDR1 and CDR2: ENHRY, SYGVKD. The V gene end was trimmed by 6 bases and the J gene end by 3 bases; junction bases not matched to a gene: 13. CDR3 length: 16 amino acids. CDR3 in amino acids: CAIREPFRGIDYGYTF. CDR3 nucleotide sequence: TGTGCCATCAGAGAGCCATTCAGGGGGATCGACTATGGCTACACCTTC.

The chain employs TRBV12-3 or TRBV12-4 and TRBJ2-6; 9 bases are a match to TRBD1. The CDR3 sequence is 12 residues long. J lost 15 bases, V lost 5 bases, and 5 bases had no gene match. DNA for the CDR3: TGTGCCAGCAGTAACACAGGGGGCGCCCTGACTTTC. Translating it yields CASSNTGGALTF.

The chain recombines TRBV7-9 with TRBJ2-3, with 8 bases fitting TRBD1. The germline V gene has CDR1 SEHNR and CDR2 FQNEAQ (reference sequence). The CDR3 runs 15 residues. The ends lost 1 base at V and 4 bases at J; junction bases unmatched: 4. For the CDR3, the DNA is TGTGCCAGCAGCTTAGGGCAGGGGGCATCAGATACGCAGTATTTT. Residues: CASSLGQGASDTQYF.

The V gene is TRBV7-9, the J gene TRBJ1-4; D is undetermined. Germline CDR1 reads SEHNR; CDR2 reads FQNEAQ (reference sequence). The CDR3 sequence is 13 residues long. The V end lost 8 bases, the J end lost 5 bases, and 12 bases lay between the germline ends. CDR3 amino acids: CASEGLGNEKLFF. The CDR3 DNA follows: TGTGCCAGCGAGGGCCTAGGGAATGAAAAACTGTTTTTT.

This chain joins TRBV5-4 and TRBJ2-7; TRBD2 might be the D (6 bases). The CDR3 consists of 14 residues. The V end was cut by 5 bases, the J end by 3 bases, with 15 bases between. Looked up from germline, CDR1 is SGHNT and CDR2 is YYREEE (reference sequence). CDR3 amino acids: CASSKPGEGYEQYF. The CDR3 DNA reads as TGTGCCAGCAGTAAGCCGGGAGAGGGCTACGAGCAGTACTTC.

About this clone itself: Sequence at one end of the junction differs from germline and may be a read error. The rearrangement links TRBV6-5 to TRBJ1-2; TRBD1 agrees at 8 bases. The CDR3 runs to 10 residues. Germline V gene sequence: CDR1 MNHEY, CDR2 SVGAGI. The CDR3 reads CASRNDRGTF. In DNA, the CDR3 is TGTGCCAGCAGGAACGACAGGGGCACATTC.

Only one count was recorded for this clone. The chain combines TRBV4-1 with TRBJ1-1; 10 positions match TRBD1. This CDR3 has 15 amino acids. Per germline, CDR1 MGHRA and CDR2 YSYEKL. V trimming: 4 bases; J trimming: 9 bases; junction bases outside the gene matches: 11. CDR3 DNA sequence: TGCGCCAGCAGCCTTCTCTCTTCGGGACAGGGGAAAGCTTTCTTT. Protein sequence: CASSLLSSGQGKAFF.

The genes are TRBV19 and TRBJ2-1; no firm D call. CDR3 size: 13 residues. Germline CDR1 reads LNHDA; CDR2 reads SQIVND (reference sequence). V lost 6 bases and J 4 bases, leaving 10 bases between the germline ends. The CDR3 reads CASRKTPYNEQFF. CDR3 in DNA: TGTGCCAGTAGGAAGACCCCTTACAATGAGCAGTTCTTC.

V and J are TRBV6-6 and TRBJ1-6; D gene unclear. The CDR3 length is 12 residues. The germline V gene encodes CDR1 MNHNY and CDR2 SVGAGI (reference sequence). Trimming took off 4 bases at V and 13 bases at J, with 11 bases between the two ends. In nucleotides, the CDR3 is TGTGCCAGCAGTTCGCAACTCAAGCCCCTCCACTTT. This translates into CASSSQLKPLHF.

The gene calls are TRBV5-1 and TRBJ2-5; D unclear. V was trimmed by 3 bases and J by 2 bases, leaving 11 bases between them. This CDR3 region has 14 residues. Germline V gene lookup returns CDR1 SGHRS and CDR2 YFSETQ. Here the CDR3 reads CASSSQTVQETQYF. CDR3 in DNA: TGCGCCAGCAGCTCCCAGACTGTACAAGAGACCCAGTACTTC.

The genes are TRBV27 and TRBJ1-3; D gene unclear. Germline V CDR1 and CDR2: MNHEY, SMNVEV (reference sequence). The CDR3 consists of 14 residues. V lost 3 bases, J lost 0 bases, and 6 bases lay in between. The CDR3, as DNA: TGTGCCAGCAGTTTTTCAAACTCTGGAAACACCATATATTTT. The encoded protein is CASSFSNSGNTIYF.

In this sample, this clone turned up a few times. The chain joins TRBV6-1 to TRBJ2-2, with no clear D. V shed 1 base and J shed 3 bases, with 6 bases lying between them. Germline V gene data show CDR1 as MNHNS and CDR2 as SASEGT. This CDR3 contains 14 residues. DNA of the CDR3: TGTGCCAGCAGTGAAGTAGTTGACACCGGGGAGCTGTTTTTT. It is translated as CASSEVVDTGELFF.